This T cell receptor (beta chain) came from a study of tumor-infiltrating lymphocytes in primary liver carcinoma. At the level of the study: There were tumors of stage T1-T3 N0M0, each 4.2 to 10 cm across.

The blood RNA (from unsorted whole blood) was obtained, and germline DNA was also extracted. There were only treatment-naive patients, all with chronic HBV infection. TCR beta cDNA was prepared out of roughly 450 ng total RNA by means of a constant-region primer. Three rounds of nested multiplex PCR with slightly modified ARM-PCR produced TCR beta libraries. For around 9 cycles apiece, the opening two PCR rounds ran with TRBV1-TRBV30 forward primers and a C-beta reverse primer. Each CDR3 protein is one row after TCRdb ran MiXCR on the multiplex PCR reads. The table has about 320,000 distinct CDR3 sequences, 65% seen once. The CDR3 spans 16 residues. The germline CDR1 and CDR2 sequences are LGHNA and YSLEER. Worth noting for this clonotype: What it binds is unknown. One end of the junction varies from germline; a read error may be responsible.

The study, taken as a whole, reports: Whereas tumor region pairs overlapped more, tumor-adjacent and tumor-blood pairs overlapped less. Tumor top-250-clone fraction significantly exceeded that of blood (p = 0.039).

The sequencing sample was made of peripheral blood. This TCR derives from a man aged 35-49 years with primary liver carcinoma and hepatitis B virus infection. This chain uses TRBV4-3 with TRBJ2-6; D is unclear. The chain's CDR3 is CANSQDAGSGANVLTF. CDR3 in DNA: TGTGCCAACAGCCAAGATGCCGGCTCTGGGGCCAACGTCCTGACTTTC.